The 25 T cell receptor beta chains below all came from one sample that was sequenced in a study of blood T cell repertoires in COVID-19. Clones were read by immunoSEQ multiplex PCR, and TCRdb kept only the in-frame ones, dropping some. The data show around 700,000 clones, about 87% seen once. Sequencing input: peripheral blood. These receptors originate from a young woman with acute or convalescent COVID-19.

This chain joins TRBV18 and TRBJ1-1; D gene ambiguous. The CDR3 has 15 amino acids. Germline lookup yields CDR1 KGHSH and CDR2 LQKENI. Trimming took 0 bases from V and 4 from J, leaving 12 bases between them. The CDR3 nucleotides are TGTGCCAGCTCACCACCCAAGGGAGGGAGCACTGAAGCTTTCTTT. Amino acids: CASSPPKGGSTEAFF.

The V call is TRBV29-1, the J call TRBJ2-3; 10 positions agree with TRBD1. The V and J ends lost 0 bases and 7 bases, in that order; junction bases with no gene match: 7. The germline V gene has CDR1 SQVTM and CDR2 ANQGSEA. The CDR3 contains 15 residues. The CDR3 reads CSVEDRGQGRNTQYF. Here the CDR3 DNA reads TGCAGCGTTGAAGATCGGGGACAGGGGAGGAATACGCAGTATTTT.

Of note for this clone: Germline and junction disagree at one end, which may indicate a read error. This chain connects TRBV2 to TRBJ1-5; TRBD1 is a possible D gene (5 bases). The CDR3 extends over 13 amino acids. CDR1 is SNHLY and CDR2 is FYNNEI in the germline V gene. The CDR3, as DNA: TGTGCCAGCAGAGAAGGGGCAAATCAGCCCCAGCATTTT. Its protein is CASREGANQPQHF.

V and J are TRBV7-9 and TRBJ2-2; possibly TRBD2 for D (5 bases). Trimming shortened V by 5 bases and J by 0 bases, and 13 bases separated the two germline ends. This CDR3 is built from 16 residues. The germline V gene encodes CDR1 SEHNR and CDR2 FQNEAQ (reference sequence). The CDR3: CASSPLAEANTGELFF. In nucleotides, the CDR3 is TGTGCCAGCAGCCCCCTCGCGGAGGCGAACACCGGGGAGCTGTTTTTT.

In its sample, this clone was seen a few times. The chain employs TRBV10-1 and TRBJ1-3; 10 positions match TRBD1. J was trimmed by 5 bases and V by 4 bases; bases with no gene match: 11. This CDR3 has 17 amino acids. Germline assignment: CDR1 WNHNN and CDR2 SYGVQD (reference sequence). The CDR3 reads CASSGGTDRGLRNTIYF. The CDR3 DNA reads TGCGCCAGCAGTGGAGGAACCGACAGGGGGCTTCGAAACACCATATATTTT.

The chain carries TRBV29-1 and TRBJ1-2; D may be TRBD1 (5 bases). The CDR3 runs 14 residues. With 1 base removed from V and 5 bases from J, the gap between germline ends came to 14 bases. CDR1 is SQVTM, CDR2 ANQGSEA, per germline. The CDR3 loop reads CSVEGGDIGYGYTF. The CDR3 DNA reads as TGCAGCGTTGAAGGGGGGGATATAGGGTATGGCTACACCTTC.

The genes are TRBV30 and TRBJ1-1, with D possibly being TRBD1 (6 bases). The CDR3 has 15 residues. The germline V and J ends were trimmed by 6 bases and 4 bases, with 21 bases remaining between them. The germline V gene has CDR1 GTSNPN and CDR2 SVGIG (reference sequence). The chain's CDR3 is CACHLRVGAVTEAFF. CDR3 nucleotide sequence: TGTGCCTGTCACCTTCGGGTGGGGGCGGTCACTGAAGCTTTCTTT.

The V gene is TRBV6-5, the J gene TRBJ2-1; TRBD1 agrees at 8 bases. Trimming at V came to 2 bases and at J to 5 bases, leaving 8 bases not matched to a gene. Germline CDR1 MNHEY, CDR2 SVGAGI. The CDR3 consists of 16 residues. As DNA, the CDR3 is TGTGCCAGCAGTTACCGAGGGACAGGCCGTGACAATGAGCAGTTCTTC. It specifies CASSYRGTGRDNEQFF.

The chain uses TRBV3-1 (or the pseudogene TRBV3-2) and TRBJ1-1; 8 bases map to TRBD1. Germline V gives CDR1 LGHDT, CDR2 YNNKEL (reference sequence). V lost 4 bases and J lost 4; bases outside the gene matches: 5. The CDR3 runs 14 residues. The chain's CDR3 is CASSRDRGTTEAFF. DNA of the CDR3: TGTGCCAGCAGCCGTGACAGGGGAACCACTGAAGCTTTCTTT.

Only one count was recorded for this clone. The genes are TRBV6-1 and TRBJ1-1; D remains unclear. V was cut by 5 bases and J by 1 base, with 8 bases left in between. The CDR3 is 13 residues long. Germline values: CDR1 MNHNS, CDR2 SASEGT. The CDR3 DNA is TGTGCCAGCAGTCCTCGAGAGAACACTGAAGCTTTCTTT. Translated: CASSPRENTEAFF.

J is TRBJ1-1 and V is TRBV7-2, with 8 bases matching TRBD1. CDR3 length: 15 amino acids. Germline V gene data show CDR1 as SGHTA and CDR2 as FQGNSA. The V segment lost 3 bases and the J segment 4 bases; nucleotides outside the gene matches: 7. The CDR3 DNA sequence: TGTGCCAGCAGCTTTATAGACAGGGGTAGCACTGAAGCTTTCTTT. Translation: CASSFIDRGSTEAFF.

This clone was seen only once. The chain has TRBV9 and TRBJ2-1; D remains unclear. CDR3 length: 14 amino acids. V was clipped by 1 base and J by 8 bases, with 13 bases between them. The germline gives CDR1 SGDLS, CDR2 YYNGEE. CDR3 sequence: CASSVSGRLDEQFF. In DNA, the CDR3 is TGTGCCAGCAGCGTATCTGGCAGGCTTGATGAGCAGTTCTTC. Using reference TRBV9 and TRBJ2-1 for the parts outside the CDR3, the full variable domain is DSGVTQTPKHLITATGQRVTLRCSPRSGDLSVYWYQQSLDQGLQFLIQYYNGEERAKGNILERFSAQQFPDLHSELNLSSLELGDSALYFCASSVSGRLDEQFFGPGTRLTVL.

This chain links TRBV7-2 with TRBJ1-6, with a weak D call TRBD1 (6 bases). Trimming pared 1 base from V and 6 bases from J, leaving 13 bases between. The CDR3 covers 16 residues. Per the germline V gene, CDR1 is SGHTA and CDR2 is FQGNSA. The chain's CDR3 is CASSLGLGGRNSPLHF. Written as DNA, the CDR3 is TGTGCCAGCAGCTTAGGTTTGGGGGGGCGTAATTCACCCCTCCACTTT.

The rearrangement uses TRBV7-9 and TRBJ1-1; the match to TRBD1 covers 8 bases. Per germline, CDR1 SEHNR and CDR2 FQNEAQ (reference sequence). V lost 1 base, J lost 5 bases, and 6 bases stayed unmatched. The length of the CDR3 is 15 residues. CDR3 bases: TGTGCCAGCAGCTTAGTGGGGACAGGCGAGACTGAAGCTTTCTTT. It is translated as CASSLVGTGETEAFF.

This clone appeared a single time. This chain uses TRBV7-3 with TRBJ2-3; maybe TRBD2 (5 bases). Germline V gene data show CDR1 as SGHTA and CDR2 as FQGTGA. This CDR3 contains 15 residues. V was shortened by 5 bases and J by 4 bases, with 16 bases between the two germline ends. CDR3 residues: CASSLRRSAADTQYF. The CDR3 DNA sequence: TGTGCCAGCAGCCTCCGGCGGTCAGCGGCAGATACGCAGTATTTT.

The V call is TRBV5-1, the J call TRBJ2-1, with TRBD2 matching 11 bases. The CDR3 is made up of 18 amino acids. The V segment lost 1 base and the J segment 0 bases; nucleotides outside the gene matches: 6. The germline V gene encodes CDR1 SGHRS and CDR2 YFSETQ. Here the CDR3 reads CASSLSSGGSSSYNEQFF. DNA of the CDR3: TGCGCCAGCAGCTTGTCTAGCGGGGGGTCAAGCTCCTACAATGAGCAGTTCTTC.

This chain uses TRBV6-4 with TRBJ1-1; perhaps TRBD1 as D (6 bases). The CDR3 covers 13 residues. Trimming pared 6 bases from V and 1 base from J, leaving 9 bases between. Germline V CDR1 and CDR2: MRHNA, SNTAGT. CDR3 residues: CASSQGSNTEAFF. CDR3 nucleotides: TGTGCCAGCAGCCAGGGGTCGAACACTGAAGCTTTCTTT.

The rearrangement links TRBV5-4 to TRBJ2-5; D remains ambiguous. V gave up 2 bases and J gave up 1 base, with 9 bases separating them. The CDR3 extends over 14 amino acids. Germline V lookup: CDR1 SGHNT, CDR2 YYREEE (reference sequence). The CDR3 bases are TGTGCCAGCAGCTTAGCAGGCCGCCAAGAGACCCAGTACTTC. Translation: CASSLAGRQETQYF. Looking up the rest from reference TRBV5-4 and TRBJ2-5 gives the full variable domain: ETGVTQSPTHLIKTRGQQVTLRCSSQSGHNTVSWYQQALGQGPQFIFQYYREEENGRGNFPPRFSGLQFPNYSSELNVNALELDDSALYLCASSLAGRQETQYFGPGTRLLVL.

CDR3 DNA sequence: TGTGCCACGAGGCCCCCGGCGGGGTCGGTGTATGACTATGGCTACACCTTC. It codes for CATRPPAGSVYDYGYTF. This chain uses TRBV10-3 with TRBJ1-2; D not resolved. V was cut by 10 bases and J by 3 bases, with 27 bases left in between. This CDR3 spans 17 amino acids. Germline V gene lookup returns CDR1 ENHRY and CDR2 SYGVKD.

CDR3 DNA sequence: TGCAGCGTGGGGGGGGGACAAGAGACCCAGTACTTC. This translates into CSVGGGQETQYF. V gene TRBV29-1 combines with J gene TRBJ2-5, with 7 bases matching TRBD2. The CDR3 is 12 residues long. CDR1 is SQVTM, CDR2 ANQGSEA, per germline. The J segment lost 2 bases and the V segment lost 6 bases, leaving 3 bases of the junction unmatched.

The gene calls are TRBV4-3 and TRBJ2-1; 12 nucleotides match TRBD2. This CDR3 contains 17 residues. The V gene end was trimmed by 1 base and the J gene end by 4 bases; junction bases not matched to a gene: 5. Looked up from germline, CDR1 is LGHNA and CDR2 is YSLEER. The CDR3 loop is CASSQGWTSGAYNEQFF. CDR3 DNA sequence: TGCGCCAGCAGCCAAGGATGGACTAGCGGGGCGTACAATGAGCAGTTCTTC.

The rearrangement uses TRBV7-2 and TRBJ2-1, with D maybe TRBD1 (6 bases). Germline lookup yields CDR1 SGHTA and CDR2 FQGNSA. The CDR3 runs to 14 residues. V lost 1 base and J lost 6, with 10 bases in between. The CDR3 loop is CASSLVSGVNEQFF. The CDR3 DNA follows: TGTGCCAGCAGCTTAGTGTCAGGGGTCAATGAGCAGTTCTTC.

V and J are TRBV6-2 or TRBV6-3 and TRBJ2-7; D unclear. V was trimmed by 0 bases and J by 5 bases, leaving 8 bases between them. Germline assignment: CDR1 MNHEY and CDR2 SVGEGT. The CDR3 spans 13 residues. In nucleotides, the CDR3 is TGTGCCAGCAGTTACTCGAGTATCAACGAGCAGTACTTC. This translates into CASSYSSINEQYF.

The genes are TRBV5-6 and TRBJ1-2; D is uncertain. Germline CDR1 reads SGHDT; CDR2 reads YYEEEE. The CDR3 covers 13 residues. Trimming left V 5 bases short and J 7 bases short, with 15 bases between. In nucleotides, the CDR3 is TGTGCCAGCAGTTTCGGGGAGACGGGTGGCTACACCTTC. Translating it yields CASSFGETGGYTF. The full variable domain, completed using reference TRBV5-6 and TRBJ1-2, is DAGVTQSPTHLIKTRGQQVTLRCSPKSGHDTVSWYQQALGQGPQFIFQYYEEEERQRGNFPDRFSGHQFPNYSSELNVNALLLGDSALYLCASSFGETGGYTFGSGTRLTVV.

V and J are TRBV6-5 and TRBJ2-7, with D perhaps matching TRBD1 (5 bases). The CDR3 has 14 residues. Germline V gene data show CDR1 as MNHEY and CDR2 as SVGAGI. V lost 8 bases and J lost 6, with 20 bases in between. Here the CDR3 reads CASLIRGVYGEQYF. CDR3 nucleotide sequence: TGTGCCAGCCTAATTAGGGGTGTATACGGCGAGCAGTACTTC.